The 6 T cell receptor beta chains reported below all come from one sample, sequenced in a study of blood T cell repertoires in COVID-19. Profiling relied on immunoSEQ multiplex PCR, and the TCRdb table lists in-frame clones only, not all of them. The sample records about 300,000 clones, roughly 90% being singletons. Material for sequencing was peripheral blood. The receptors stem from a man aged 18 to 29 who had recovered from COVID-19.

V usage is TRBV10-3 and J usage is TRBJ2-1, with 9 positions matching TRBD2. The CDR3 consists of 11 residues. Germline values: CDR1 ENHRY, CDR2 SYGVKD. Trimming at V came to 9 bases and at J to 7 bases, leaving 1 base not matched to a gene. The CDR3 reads CAMGLANEQFF. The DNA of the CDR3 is TGTGCCATGGGACTAGCAAATGAGCAGTTCTTC.

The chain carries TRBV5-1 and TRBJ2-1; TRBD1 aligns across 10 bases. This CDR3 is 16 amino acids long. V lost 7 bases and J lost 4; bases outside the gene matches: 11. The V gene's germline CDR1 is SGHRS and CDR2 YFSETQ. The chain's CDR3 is CASRDRGVAGYNEQFF. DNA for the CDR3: TGCGCCAGCCGGGACAGGGGAGTAGCGGGATACAATGAGCAGTTCTTC.

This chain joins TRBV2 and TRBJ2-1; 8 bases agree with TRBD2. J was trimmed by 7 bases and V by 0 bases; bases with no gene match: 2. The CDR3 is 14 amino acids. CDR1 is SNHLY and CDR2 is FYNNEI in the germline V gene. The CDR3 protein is CASSEAGRANEQFF. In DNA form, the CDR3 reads TGTGCCAGCAGTGAAGCCGGGAGGGCAAATGAGCAGTTCTTC.

The CDR3 nucleotides are TGTGCCAGCAGCTGGGACACCTGGGGCGAGCAGTACTTC. Translation gives CASSWDTWGEQYF. This chain links TRBV7-9 with TRBJ2-7; D may be TRBD1 (6 bases). This CDR3 region has 13 residues. Trimming stripped 4 bases from V and 6 bases from J, with 13 bases between. Germline values: CDR1 SEHNR, CDR2 FQNEAQ (reference sequence).

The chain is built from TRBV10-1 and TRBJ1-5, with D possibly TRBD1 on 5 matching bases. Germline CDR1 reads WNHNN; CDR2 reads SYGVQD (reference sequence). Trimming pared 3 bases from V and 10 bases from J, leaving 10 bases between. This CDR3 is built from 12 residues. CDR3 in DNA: TGCGCCAGCAGTGATACGGGGGGACCCCAGCATTTT. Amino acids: CASSDTGGPQHF.

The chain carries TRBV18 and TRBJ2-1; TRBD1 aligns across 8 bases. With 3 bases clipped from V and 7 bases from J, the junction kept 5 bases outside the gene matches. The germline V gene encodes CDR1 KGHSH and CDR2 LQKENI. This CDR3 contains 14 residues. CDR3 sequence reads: CASSPGQEWNEQFF. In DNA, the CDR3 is TGTGCCAGCTCACCGGGACAGGAGTGGAATGAGCAGTTCTTC.